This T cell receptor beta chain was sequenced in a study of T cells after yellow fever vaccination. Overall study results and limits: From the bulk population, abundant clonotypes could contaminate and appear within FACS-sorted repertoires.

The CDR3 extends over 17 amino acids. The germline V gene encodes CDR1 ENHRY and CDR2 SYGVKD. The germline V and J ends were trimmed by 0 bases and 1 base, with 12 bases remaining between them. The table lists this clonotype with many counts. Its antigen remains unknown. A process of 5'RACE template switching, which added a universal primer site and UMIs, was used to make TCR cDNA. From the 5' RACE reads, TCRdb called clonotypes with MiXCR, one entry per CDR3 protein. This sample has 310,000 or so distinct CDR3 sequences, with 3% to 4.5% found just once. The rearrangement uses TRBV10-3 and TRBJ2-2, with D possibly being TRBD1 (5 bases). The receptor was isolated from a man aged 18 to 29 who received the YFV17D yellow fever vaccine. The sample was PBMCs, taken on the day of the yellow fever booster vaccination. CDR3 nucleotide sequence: TGTGCCATCAGTGAGTCTGGGGCTCGAAAGAACACCGGGGAGCTGTTTTTT. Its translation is CAISESGARKNTGELFF.